The subject of this entry is one TCR beta chain. The data stem from a study of T cell responses to AZD1222 COVID-19 vaccine. Clones were sequenced by immunoSEQ multiplex PCR, and TCRdb holds only the in-frame ones, with some missing. The data show some 130,000 clones, with over 75% seen just once and 7.9% held by the top ten. Germline CDR1 SGHNT, CDR2 YYREEE (reference sequence). This CDR3 has 17 residues. V dropped 0 bases and J dropped 5; count of bases not matched to a gene: 8. V and J are TRBV5-4 and TRBJ2-1; TRBD2 agrees at 10 bases. This material consisted of peripheral blood, taken 28 days after the second dose of the MenACWY control vaccine. The sequence was collected from an adult who received the MenACWY meningococcal vaccine as a control. The DNA for the CDR3 is TGTGCCAGCAGCTTGGGGGCCCCAGCGGGAGGGAACAATGAGCAGTTCTTC. Translation: CASSLGAPAGGNNEQFF.